The 20 T cell receptor beta chains reported below all come from one sample, sequenced in a study of T cells after yellow fever vaccination. Via MiXCR, TCRdb re-called the 5' RACE reads, giving one row per CDR3 protein. The sample has roughly 32,000 distinct CDR3 sequences, less than 8.5% seen once. The sequenced sample was PBMCs, either bulk or a sorted T-cell subset (CD4+, CD8+, memory, or dextramer-sorted; not recorded which), obtained on the day of the first yellow fever vaccination. These receptors all come from a man between 18 and 35 years old who received the YFV17D yellow fever vaccine.

This clonotype was counted ten times or more. The chain employs TRBV4-2 and TRBJ2-3; perhaps TRBD2 as D (5 bases). Trimming stripped 6 bases from V and 1 base from J, with 17 bases between. The V gene's germline CDR1 is LGHNA and CDR2 YNFKEQ. The CDR3 sequence is 16 residues long. CDR3 bases: TGTGCCAGCAGGACAATCGGGGTACCTGGCACAGATACGCAGTATTTT. This gives the protein CASRTIGVPGTDTQYF.

This clonotype has a count of ten or more. The chain's CDR3 is CASSFSGGTIYNEQFF. The CDR3, as DNA: TGTGCCAGCAGTTTTAGCGGGGGGACCATCTACAATGAGCAGTTCTTC. The chain combines TRBV27 with TRBJ2-1, with 10 nucleotides matching TRBD2. Germline V lookup: CDR1 MNHEY, CDR2 SMNVEV (reference sequence). V trimming: 3 bases; J trimming: 3 bases; junction bases outside the gene matches: 5. CDR3 length equals 16 residues.

Ten or more counts support this clonotype. V gene TRBV29-1 combines with J gene TRBJ2-3; D remains ambiguous. Germline lookup yields CDR1 SQVTM and CDR2 ANQGSEA. Trimming left V 3 bases short and J 4 bases short, with 5 bases between. This CDR3 spans 11 amino acids. In nucleotides, the CDR3 is TGCAGCGTTGACAGGTCAGATACGCAGTATTTT. The encoded protein is CSVDRSDTQYF.

About this clonotype: Just one base apart from a much larger clone, this may be a read error. The chain recombines TRBV18 with TRBJ1-1, with D possibly being TRBD1 (5 bases). CDR3 length: 15 residues. V gave up 2 bases and J gave up 0 bases, with 10 bases separating them. CDR1 is KGHSH, CDR2 LQKENI, per germline. The DNA of the CDR3 is TGTGCCAGCTCACCAATTCAGGGAATGAACACTGAAGCTTTCTTT. Translating gives CASSPIQGMNTEAFF.

This clonotype was observed many times. The chain employs TRBV11-2 and TRBJ2-5, with D possibly matching TRBD1 (6 bases). V shed 4 bases and J shed 6 bases, with 12 bases lying between them. The CDR3 has 13 residues. Germline V gene sequence: CDR1 SGHAT, CDR2 FQNNGV. CDR3 protein: CASSYQQGQTQYF. CDR3 sequence (DNA): TGTGCCAGCAGCTACCAACAGGGACAGACCCAGTACTTC.

This clonotype was seen at least ten times. The chain uses TRBV6-2 or TRBV6-3 and TRBJ2-7; no reliable D call. The V gene's germline CDR1 is MNHEY and CDR2 SVGEGT. The CDR3 length is 13 residues. The V end lost 3 bases, the J end lost 2 bases, and 8 bases lay between the germline ends. Here the CDR3 reads CASSYWAAYEQYF. The CDR3 coding sequence is TGTGCCAGCAGTTATTGGGCCGCCTACGAGCAGTACTTC.

In its sample, this clonotype was seen a few times. The V call is TRBV2, the J call TRBJ2-3; D remains ambiguous. Germline V lookup: CDR1 SNHLY, CDR2 FYNNEI. The length of the CDR3 is 13 residues. V was trimmed by 7 bases and J by 3 bases, leaving 11 bases between them. This CDR3 reads CASMAAGTDTQYF. CDR3 sequence (DNA): TGTGCCAGCATGGCGGCCGGGACAGATACGCAGTATTTT.

This clonotype occurred many times. The chain's CDR3 is CSARMGHRDTEAFF. The CDR3 coding sequence is TGCAGTGCGCGAATGGGGCACAGGGACACTGAAGCTTTCTTT. This sequence joins TRBV20-1 and TRBJ1-1, with D possibly being TRBD1 (6 bases). V was shortened by 6 bases and J by 3 bases, with 17 bases between the two germline ends. The CDR3 covers 14 residues. The germline V gene encodes CDR1 DFQATT and CDR2 SNEGSKA (reference sequence).

The chain recombines TRBV28 with TRBJ2-4; either TRBD1 or TRBD2 may fit D (5 bases each). CDR1 is MDHEN, CDR2 SYDVKM, per germline. V was cut by 8 bases and J by 0 bases, with 14 bases left in between. This CDR3 spans 15 amino acids. CDR3 protein: CASGRRGRAKNIQYF. CDR3 sequence (DNA): TGTGCCAGCGGTCGCCGGGGCCGAGCCAAAAACATTCAGTACTTC.

This clonotype occurred many times. The CDR3 sequence is CASNPGHLRGTQYF. DNA for the CDR3: TGTGCCAGCAACCCGGGGCACCTTAGGGGGACGCAGTATTTT. The rearrangement links TRBV6-5 to TRBJ2-3; tentative D call: TRBD1 (6 bases). Germline V gene lookup returns CDR1 MNHEY and CDR2 SVGAGI. Trimming cost V 7 bases and J 9 bases, with 20 bases left between them. The CDR3 spans 14 residues.

This clonotype was seen many times. The chain combines TRBV10-3 with TRBJ2-7, with a weak D call TRBD1 (6 bases). The CDR3 is 13 amino acids. Germline V gives CDR1 ENHRY, CDR2 SYGVKD. V was cut by 7 bases and J by 5 bases, with 15 bases left in between. The chain's CDR3 is CAIKQRTDNEQYF. The DNA of the CDR3 is TGTGCCATCAAGCAAAGGACAGATAACGAGCAGTACTTC.

This clonotype was counted many times. This chain joins TRBV4-1 and TRBJ1-5; D is unresolved. This CDR3 is 15 amino acids long. Trimming stripped 5 bases from V and 0 bases from J, with 11 bases between. Germline assignment: CDR1 MGHRA and CDR2 YSYEKL. CDR3: CASSEGSTSNQPQHF. The CDR3 region has the DNA TGCGCCAGCAGCGAAGGCTCCACTAGCAATCAGCCCCAGCATTTT.

This clonotype was picked up many times. The CDR3 DNA is TGCGCCAGCAGCCCCCGTCTGGCGGATGAGCAGTTCTTC. Protein product: CASSPRLADEQFF. The chain links TRBV4-3 to TRBJ2-1; D not resolved. The germline gives CDR1 LGHNA, CDR2 YSLEER. This CDR3 contains 13 residues. V was shortened by 4 bases and J by 8 bases, with 12 bases between the two germline ends.

This clonotype was seen repeatedly, ten times or more. The J gene is TRBJ2-5, the V gene TRBV10-3, with unresolved D. Looked up from germline, CDR1 is ENHRY and CDR2 is SYGVKD. The CDR3 consists of 16 residues. The V end was cut by 0 bases, the J end by 3 bases, with 14 bases between. In nucleotides, the CDR3 is TGTGCCATCAGTGAGTCGACGGGTGGTGGGGAAGAGACCCAGTACTTC. It yields the protein CAISESTGGGEETQYF.

This clonotype was seen more than once but under ten times. The V and J genes are TRBV5-1 and TRBJ2-7; tentatively, D is TRBD1 or TRBD2 (6 bases each). There are 14 residues in the CDR3. V was pared by 5 bases and J by 2 bases, with 14 bases between. Germline V gives CDR1 SGHRS, CDR2 YFSETQ. CDR3 loop: CASSMGGDTYEQYF. The DNA for the CDR3 is TGCGCCAGCAGTATGGGCGGGGACACCTACGAGCAGTACTTC. Supplemented by reference TRBV5-1 and TRBJ2-7, the full variable domain reads KAGVTQTPRYLIKTRGQQVTLSCSPISGHRSVSWYQQTPGQGLQFLFEYFSETQRNKGNFPGRFSGRQFSNSRSEMNVSTLELGDSALYLCASSMGGDTYEQYFGPGTRLTVT.

This clonotype showed up many times. This chain links TRBV5-1 with TRBJ1-3; D call uncertain. V was trimmed by 2 bases and J by 4 bases, leaving 10 bases between them. This CDR3 is built from 14 residues. Germline assignment: CDR1 SGHRS and CDR2 YFSETQ. The DNA for the CDR3 is TGCGCCAGCAGCTTAAGGACGGGGGGAAACACCATATATTTT. Encoded protein: CASSLRTGGNTIYF.

The rearrangement links TRBV5-1 to TRBJ1-1; no firm D call. The length of the CDR3 is 15 residues. CDR1 SGHRS and CDR2 YFSETQ come from the germline V gene. Trimming took 4 bases from V and 3 from J, leaving 16 bases between them. The CDR3 nucleotides read TGCGCCAGCAGCCCTTGGGGAGGGAGTGACACTGAAGCTTTCTTT. Protein: CASSPWGGSDTEAFF.

The CDR3 region has the DNA TGTGCCAGCAGCCCGAACTACTATGGCTACACCTTC. It codes for CASSPNYYGYTF. V is TRBV12-3 or TRBV12-4 and J is TRBJ1-2; D call uncertain. The CDR3 covers 12 residues. The V end was cut by 6 bases, the J end by 3 bases, with 8 bases between.

This clonotype has at least ten counts. This CDR3 is CASSEEEGVNTIYF. As DNA, the CDR3 is TGTGCCAGCAGTGAAGAGGAGGGGGTAAACACCATATATTTT. The rearrangement joins TRBV6-1 to TRBJ1-3; perhaps TRBD1 as D (6 bases). Looked up from germline, CDR1 is MNHNS and CDR2 is SASEGT. The CDR3 totals 14 residues. V dropped 1 base and J dropped 6 bases, with 10 bases sitting between them.

The table lists this clonotype with a few counts. The chain is built from TRBV6-1 and TRBJ1-2; D might be TRBD1 (6 bases). V was trimmed by 5 bases and J by 2 bases, leaving 9 bases between them. The CDR3 has 13 amino acids. The germline CDR1 and CDR2 sequences are MNHNS and SASEGT. CDR3 residues: CASSNTGNYGYTF. The DNA of the CDR3 is TGTGCCAGCAGTAATACAGGGAACTATGGCTACACCTTC.